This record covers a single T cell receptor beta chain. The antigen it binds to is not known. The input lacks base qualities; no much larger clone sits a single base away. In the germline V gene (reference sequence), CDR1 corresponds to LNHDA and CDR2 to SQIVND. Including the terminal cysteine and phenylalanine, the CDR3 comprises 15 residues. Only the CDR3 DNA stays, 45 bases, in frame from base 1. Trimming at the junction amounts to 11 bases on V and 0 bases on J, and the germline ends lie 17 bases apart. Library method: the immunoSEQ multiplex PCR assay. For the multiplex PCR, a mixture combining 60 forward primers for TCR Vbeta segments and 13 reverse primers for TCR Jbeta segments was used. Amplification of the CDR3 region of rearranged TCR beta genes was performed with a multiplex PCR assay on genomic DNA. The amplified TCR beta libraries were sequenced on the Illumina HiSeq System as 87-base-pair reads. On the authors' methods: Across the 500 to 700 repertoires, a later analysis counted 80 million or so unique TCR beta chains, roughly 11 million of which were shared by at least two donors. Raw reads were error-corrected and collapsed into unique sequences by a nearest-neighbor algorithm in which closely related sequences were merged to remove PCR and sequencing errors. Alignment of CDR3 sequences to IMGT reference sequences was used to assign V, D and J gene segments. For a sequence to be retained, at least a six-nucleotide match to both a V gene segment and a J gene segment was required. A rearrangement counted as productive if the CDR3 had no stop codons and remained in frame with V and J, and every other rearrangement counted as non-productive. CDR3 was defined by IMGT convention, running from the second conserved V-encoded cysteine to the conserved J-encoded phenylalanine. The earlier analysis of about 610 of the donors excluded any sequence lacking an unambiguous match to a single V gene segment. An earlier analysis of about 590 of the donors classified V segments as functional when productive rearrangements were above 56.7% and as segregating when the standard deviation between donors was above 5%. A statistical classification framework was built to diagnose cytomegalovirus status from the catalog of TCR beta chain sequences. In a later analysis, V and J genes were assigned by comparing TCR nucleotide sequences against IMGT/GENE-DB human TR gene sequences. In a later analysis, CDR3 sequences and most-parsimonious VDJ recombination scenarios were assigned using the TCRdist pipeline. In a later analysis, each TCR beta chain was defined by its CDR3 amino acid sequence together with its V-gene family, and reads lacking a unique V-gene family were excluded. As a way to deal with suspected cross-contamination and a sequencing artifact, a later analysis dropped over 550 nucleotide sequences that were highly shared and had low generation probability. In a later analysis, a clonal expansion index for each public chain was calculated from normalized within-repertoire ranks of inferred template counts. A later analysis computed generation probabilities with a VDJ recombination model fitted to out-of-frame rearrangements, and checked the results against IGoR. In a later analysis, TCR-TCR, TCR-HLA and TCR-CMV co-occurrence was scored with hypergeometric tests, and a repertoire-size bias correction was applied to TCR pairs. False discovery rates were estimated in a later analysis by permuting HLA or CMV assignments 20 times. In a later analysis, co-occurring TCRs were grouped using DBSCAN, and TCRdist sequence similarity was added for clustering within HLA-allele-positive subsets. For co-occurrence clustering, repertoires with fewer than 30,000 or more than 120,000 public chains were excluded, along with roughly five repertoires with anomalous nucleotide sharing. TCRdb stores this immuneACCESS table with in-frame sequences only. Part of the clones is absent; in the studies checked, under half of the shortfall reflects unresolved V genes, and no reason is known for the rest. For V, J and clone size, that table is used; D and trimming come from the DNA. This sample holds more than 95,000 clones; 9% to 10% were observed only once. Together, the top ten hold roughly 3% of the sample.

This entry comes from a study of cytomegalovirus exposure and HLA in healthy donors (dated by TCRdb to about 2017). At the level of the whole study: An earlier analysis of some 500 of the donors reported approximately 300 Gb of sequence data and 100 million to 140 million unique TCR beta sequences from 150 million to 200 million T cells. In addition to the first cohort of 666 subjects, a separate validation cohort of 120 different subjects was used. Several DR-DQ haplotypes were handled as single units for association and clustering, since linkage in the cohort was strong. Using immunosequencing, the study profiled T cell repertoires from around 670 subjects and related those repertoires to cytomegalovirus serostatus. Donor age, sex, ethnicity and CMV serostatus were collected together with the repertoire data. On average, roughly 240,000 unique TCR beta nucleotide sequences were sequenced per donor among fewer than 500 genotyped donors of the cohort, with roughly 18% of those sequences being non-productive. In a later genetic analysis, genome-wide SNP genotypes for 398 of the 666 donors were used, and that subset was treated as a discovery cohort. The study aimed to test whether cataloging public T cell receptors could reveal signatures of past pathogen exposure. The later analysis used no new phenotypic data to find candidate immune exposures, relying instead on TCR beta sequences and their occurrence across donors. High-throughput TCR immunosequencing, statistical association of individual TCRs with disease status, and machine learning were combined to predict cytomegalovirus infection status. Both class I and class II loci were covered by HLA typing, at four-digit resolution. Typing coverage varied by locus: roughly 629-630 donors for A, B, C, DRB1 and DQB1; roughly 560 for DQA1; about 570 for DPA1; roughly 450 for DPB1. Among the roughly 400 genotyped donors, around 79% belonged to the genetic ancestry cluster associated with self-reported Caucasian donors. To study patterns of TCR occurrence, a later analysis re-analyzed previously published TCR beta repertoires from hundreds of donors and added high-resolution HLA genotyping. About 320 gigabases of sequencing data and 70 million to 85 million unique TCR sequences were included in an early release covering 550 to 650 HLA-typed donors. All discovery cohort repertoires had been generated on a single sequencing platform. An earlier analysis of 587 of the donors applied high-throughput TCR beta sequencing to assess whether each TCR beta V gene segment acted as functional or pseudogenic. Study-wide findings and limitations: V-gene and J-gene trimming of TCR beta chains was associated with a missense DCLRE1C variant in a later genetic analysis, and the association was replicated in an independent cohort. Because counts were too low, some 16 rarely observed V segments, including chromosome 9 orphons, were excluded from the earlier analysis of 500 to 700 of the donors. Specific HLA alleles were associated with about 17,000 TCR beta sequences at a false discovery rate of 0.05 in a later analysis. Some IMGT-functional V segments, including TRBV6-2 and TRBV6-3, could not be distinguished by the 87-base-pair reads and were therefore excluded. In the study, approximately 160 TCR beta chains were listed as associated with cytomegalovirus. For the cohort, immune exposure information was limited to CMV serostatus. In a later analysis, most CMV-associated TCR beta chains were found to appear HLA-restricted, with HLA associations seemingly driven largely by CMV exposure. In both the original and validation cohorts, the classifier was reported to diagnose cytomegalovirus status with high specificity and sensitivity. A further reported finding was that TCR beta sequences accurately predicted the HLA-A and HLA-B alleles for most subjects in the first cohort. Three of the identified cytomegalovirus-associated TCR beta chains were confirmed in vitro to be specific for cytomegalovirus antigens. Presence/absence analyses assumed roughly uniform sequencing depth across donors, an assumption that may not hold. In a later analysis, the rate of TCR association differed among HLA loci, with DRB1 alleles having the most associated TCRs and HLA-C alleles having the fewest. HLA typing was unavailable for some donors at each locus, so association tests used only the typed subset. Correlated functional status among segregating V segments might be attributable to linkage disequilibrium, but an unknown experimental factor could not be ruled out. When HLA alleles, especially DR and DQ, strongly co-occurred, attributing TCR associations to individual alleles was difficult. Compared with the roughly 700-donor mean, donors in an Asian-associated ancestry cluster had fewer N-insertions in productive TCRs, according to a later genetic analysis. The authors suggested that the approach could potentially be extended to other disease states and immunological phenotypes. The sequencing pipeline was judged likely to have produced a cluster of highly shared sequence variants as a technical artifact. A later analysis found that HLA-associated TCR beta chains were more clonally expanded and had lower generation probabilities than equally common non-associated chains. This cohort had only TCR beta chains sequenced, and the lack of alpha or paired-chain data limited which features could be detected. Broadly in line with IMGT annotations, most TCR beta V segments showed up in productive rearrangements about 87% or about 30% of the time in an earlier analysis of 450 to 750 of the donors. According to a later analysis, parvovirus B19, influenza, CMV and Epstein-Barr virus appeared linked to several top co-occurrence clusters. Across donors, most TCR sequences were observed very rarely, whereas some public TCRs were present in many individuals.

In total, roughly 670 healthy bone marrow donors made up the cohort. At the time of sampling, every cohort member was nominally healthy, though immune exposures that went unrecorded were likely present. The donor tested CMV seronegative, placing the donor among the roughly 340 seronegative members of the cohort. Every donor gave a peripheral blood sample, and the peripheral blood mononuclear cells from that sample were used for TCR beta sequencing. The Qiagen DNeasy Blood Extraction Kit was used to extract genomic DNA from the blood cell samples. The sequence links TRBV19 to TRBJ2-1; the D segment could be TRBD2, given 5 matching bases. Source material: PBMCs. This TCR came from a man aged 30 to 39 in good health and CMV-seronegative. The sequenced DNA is TGTGCCTCCAAGTACCTAGCTAACTCCTACAATGAGCAGTTCTTC. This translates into CASKYLANSYNEQFF.